This T cell receptor beta chain was recorded in a study of neoadjuvant anti-PD-1 for oral cavity cancer. Whole-study context: Non-progressing patients received a fourth nivolumab dose near day 43, then surgery on days 50-56.

Germline loops: CDR1 ENHRY, CDR2 SYGVKD. V shed 5 bases, J shed 5 bases, and the junction held 6 bases outside the gene matches. CDR3 length: 14 amino acids. The patients had HPV-negative, locally advanced oral cavity squamous cell carcinoma. The protocol was immunoSEQ multiplex PCR, while the TCRdb copy is restricted to in-frame clones and leaves out a portion. This sample has about 81,000 clones; approximately 84% occur once, and the top ten carry approximately 3.4%. Study results and caveats: After neoadjuvant nivolumab, PBMC T cell clonality was significantly higher in non-responders than responders.

For this clone: As yet, its antigen is unknown.

This rearrangement joins TRBV10-3 to TRBJ2-7; 10 nucleotides align to TRBD1. The receptor's source is a person between 40 and 85 years old with oral cavity squamous cell carcinoma. Sequenced here: PBMCs, sampled before nivolumab (anti-PD-1) treatment. This chain's CDR3 is CAISWGQGSDEQYF. The CDR3 DNA reads as TGTGCCATCAGTTGGGGACAGGGGAGCGACGAGCAGTACTTC.